This T cell receptor (beta chain) derives from a study of cytomegalovirus exposure and HLA in healthy donors. Study-wide background: Among the 300 to 500 donors who were genotyped, 81% fell in the genetic ancestry cluster that is associated with self-reported Caucasian donors. The study's findings and limits: In a later analysis, a genetic analysis reported fewer productive-TCR N-insertions in an Asian-associated ancestry cluster than the cohort average. Another analysis was done later, and it associated 15,000 or so TCR beta sequences with HLA alleles at 0.05 false discovery rate. Productive rates of about 87% or about 30% were seen for most TCR beta V segments in an earlier analysis.

The PCR used 60 Vbeta and 13 Jbeta primers. Generated by immunoSEQ multiplex PCR, the TCRdb table keeps only in-frame clones and is missing some. This sample carries fewer than 250,000 clones, 78% of them seen once, and the ten largest clones take approximately 14%. This clone has only a few counts. Its antigen is still unknown. The receptor was isolated from a young woman in good health and CMV-seropositive. The sequencing sample was made of PBMCs.

The CDR3 coding sequence is TGCGCCAGCAGCCAAACGAGGGATACTGAAGCTTTCTTT. Its translation: CASSQTRDTEAFF. The V call is TRBV4-1, the J call TRBJ1-1; D remains unclear. Trimming removed 2 bases from V and 5 bases from J, with 9 bases in between. Germline CDR1 MGHRA, CDR2 YSYEKL. This CDR3 is 13 amino acids long.